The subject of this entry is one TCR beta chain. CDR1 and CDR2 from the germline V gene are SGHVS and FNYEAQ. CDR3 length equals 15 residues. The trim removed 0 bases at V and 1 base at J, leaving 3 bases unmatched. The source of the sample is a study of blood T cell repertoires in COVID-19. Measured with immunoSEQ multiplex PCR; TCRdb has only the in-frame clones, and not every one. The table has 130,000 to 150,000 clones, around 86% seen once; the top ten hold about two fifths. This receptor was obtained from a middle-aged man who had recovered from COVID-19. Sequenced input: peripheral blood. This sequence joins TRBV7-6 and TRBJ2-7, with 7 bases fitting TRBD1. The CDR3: CASSLAGGKSYEQYF. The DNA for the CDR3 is TGTGCCAGCAGCTTAGCAGGGGGCAAATCCTACGAGCAGTACTTC.